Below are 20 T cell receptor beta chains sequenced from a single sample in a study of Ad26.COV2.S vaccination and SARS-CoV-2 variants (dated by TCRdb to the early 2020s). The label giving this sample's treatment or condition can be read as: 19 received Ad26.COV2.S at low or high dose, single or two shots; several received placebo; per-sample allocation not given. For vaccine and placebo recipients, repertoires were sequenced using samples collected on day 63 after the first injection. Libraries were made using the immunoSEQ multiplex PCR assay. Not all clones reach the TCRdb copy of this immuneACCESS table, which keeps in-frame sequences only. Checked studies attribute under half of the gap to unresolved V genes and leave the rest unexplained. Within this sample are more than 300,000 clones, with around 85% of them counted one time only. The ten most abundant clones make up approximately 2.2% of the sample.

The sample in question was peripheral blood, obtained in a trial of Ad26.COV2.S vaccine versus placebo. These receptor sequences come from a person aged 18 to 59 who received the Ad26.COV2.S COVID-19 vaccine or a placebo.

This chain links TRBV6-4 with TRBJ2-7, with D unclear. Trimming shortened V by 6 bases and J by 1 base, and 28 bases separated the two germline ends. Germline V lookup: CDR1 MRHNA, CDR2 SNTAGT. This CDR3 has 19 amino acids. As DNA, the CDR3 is TGTGCCAGCAGGGTCGAATTATCTGGGGTTAGTAAGAGTTCCTACGAGCAGTACTTC. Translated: CASRVELSGVSKSSYEQYF.

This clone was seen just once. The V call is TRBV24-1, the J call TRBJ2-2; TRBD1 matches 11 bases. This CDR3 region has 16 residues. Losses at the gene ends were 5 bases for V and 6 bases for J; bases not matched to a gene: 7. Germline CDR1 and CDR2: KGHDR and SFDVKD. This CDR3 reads CATSVKDRGRPGELFF. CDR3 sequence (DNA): TGTGCCACCAGTGTTAAGGACAGGGGGCGGCCCGGGGAGCTGTTTTTT.

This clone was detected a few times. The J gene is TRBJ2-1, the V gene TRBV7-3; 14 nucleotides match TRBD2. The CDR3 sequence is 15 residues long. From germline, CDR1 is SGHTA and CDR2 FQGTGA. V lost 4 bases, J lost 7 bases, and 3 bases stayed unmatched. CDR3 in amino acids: CASSSRLAGGNEQFF. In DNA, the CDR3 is TGTGCCAGCAGCTCAAGACTAGCGGGGGGGAATGAGCAGTTCTTC.

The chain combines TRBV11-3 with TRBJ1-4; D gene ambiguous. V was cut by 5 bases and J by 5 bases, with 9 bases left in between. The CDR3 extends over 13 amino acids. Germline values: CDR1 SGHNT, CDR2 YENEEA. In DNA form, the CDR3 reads TGTGCCAGCAGCCGTAACTTAAATGAAAAACTGTTTTTT. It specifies CASSRNLNEKLFF.

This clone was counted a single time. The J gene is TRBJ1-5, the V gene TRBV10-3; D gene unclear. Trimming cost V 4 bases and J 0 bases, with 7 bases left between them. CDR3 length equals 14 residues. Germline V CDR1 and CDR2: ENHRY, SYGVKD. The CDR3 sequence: CAISGSYSNQPQHF. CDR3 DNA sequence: TGTGCCATCAGTGGGTCATATAGCAATCAGCCCCAGCATTTT.

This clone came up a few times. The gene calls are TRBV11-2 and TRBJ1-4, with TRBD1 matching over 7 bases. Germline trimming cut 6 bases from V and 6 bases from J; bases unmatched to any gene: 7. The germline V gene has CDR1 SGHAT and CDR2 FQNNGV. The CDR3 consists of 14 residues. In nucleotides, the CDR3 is TGTGCCAGCAGTACAGGGGTATGGGATGAAAAACTGTTTTTT. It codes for CASSTGVWDEKLFF.

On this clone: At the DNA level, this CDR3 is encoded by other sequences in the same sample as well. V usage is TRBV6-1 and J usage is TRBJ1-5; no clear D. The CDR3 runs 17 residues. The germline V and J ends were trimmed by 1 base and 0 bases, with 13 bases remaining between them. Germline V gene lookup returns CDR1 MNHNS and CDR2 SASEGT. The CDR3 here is CASSEVRTVYSNQPQHF. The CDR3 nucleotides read TGTGCCAGCAGTGAAGTGAGAACAGTGTATAGCAATCAGCCCCAGCATTTT.

CDR3 loop: CASKKTGDTGYGYTF. CDR3 nucleotide sequence: TGTGCCAGCAAGAAAACGGGGGATACGGGCTATGGCTACACCTTC. This chain uses TRBV5-6 with TRBJ1-2; a possible D gene is TRBD1 (5 bases). This CDR3 comprises 15 residues. The V end was cut by 6 bases, the J end by 4 bases, with 19 bases between. Germline lookup yields CDR1 SGHDT and CDR2 YYEEEE.

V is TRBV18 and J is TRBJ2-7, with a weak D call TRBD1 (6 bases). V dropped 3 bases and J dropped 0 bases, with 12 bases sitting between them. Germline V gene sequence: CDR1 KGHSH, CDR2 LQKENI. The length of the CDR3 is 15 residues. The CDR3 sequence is CASSPIGDNSYEQYF. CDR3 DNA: TGTGCCAGCTCACCTATTGGGGACAACTCCTACGAGCAGTACTTC.

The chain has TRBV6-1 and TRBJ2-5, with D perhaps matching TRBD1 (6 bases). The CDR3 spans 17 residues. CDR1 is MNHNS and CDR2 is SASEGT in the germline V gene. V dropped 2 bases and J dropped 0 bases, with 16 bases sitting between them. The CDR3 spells CASSEYPTGPYQETQYF. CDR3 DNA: TGTGCCAGCAGTGAATACCCGACAGGACCGTACCAAGAGACCCAGTACTTC.

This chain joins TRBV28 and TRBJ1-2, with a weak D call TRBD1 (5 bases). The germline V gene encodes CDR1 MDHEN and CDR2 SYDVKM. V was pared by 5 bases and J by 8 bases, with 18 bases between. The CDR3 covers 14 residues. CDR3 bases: TGTGCCAGCAGTACTCATCCTGGGGGTAGGGGCTACACCTTC. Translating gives CASSTHPGGRGYTF.

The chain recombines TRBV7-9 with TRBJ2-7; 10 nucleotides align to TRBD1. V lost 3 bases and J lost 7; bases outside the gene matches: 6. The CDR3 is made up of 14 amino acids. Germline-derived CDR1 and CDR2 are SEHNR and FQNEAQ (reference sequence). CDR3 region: CASSLDRGVEEQYF. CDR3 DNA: TGTGCCAGCAGCTTGGACAGGGGGGTGGAGGAGCAGTACTTC.

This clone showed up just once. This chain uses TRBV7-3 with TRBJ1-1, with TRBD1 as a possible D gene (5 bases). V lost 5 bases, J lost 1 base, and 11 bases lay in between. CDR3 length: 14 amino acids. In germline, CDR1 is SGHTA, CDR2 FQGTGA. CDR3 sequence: CASSPSGANTEAFF. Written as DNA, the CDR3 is TGTGCCAGCAGCCCGTCCGGGGCGAACACTGAAGCTTTCTTT.

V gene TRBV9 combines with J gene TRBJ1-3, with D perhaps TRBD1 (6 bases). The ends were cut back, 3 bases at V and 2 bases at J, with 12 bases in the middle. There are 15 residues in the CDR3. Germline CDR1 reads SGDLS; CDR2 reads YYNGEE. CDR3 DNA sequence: TGTGCCAGCAGCGATAAGAGGACAGCTGGAAACACCATATATTTT. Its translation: CASSDKRTAGNTIYF.

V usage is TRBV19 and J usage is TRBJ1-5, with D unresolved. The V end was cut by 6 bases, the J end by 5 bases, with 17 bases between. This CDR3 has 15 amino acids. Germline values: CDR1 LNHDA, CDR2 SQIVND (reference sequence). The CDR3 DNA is TGTGCCAGTAGAACTGGGGAGGGAGGTGATCAGCCCCAGCATTTT. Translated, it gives CASRTGEGGDQPQHF.

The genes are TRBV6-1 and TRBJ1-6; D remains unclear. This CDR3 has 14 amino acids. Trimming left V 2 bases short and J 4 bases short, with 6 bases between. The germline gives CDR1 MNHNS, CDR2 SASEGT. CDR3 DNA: TGTGCCAGCAGTGAATCGGGGTATAATTCACCCCTCCACTTT. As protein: CASSESGYNSPLHF.

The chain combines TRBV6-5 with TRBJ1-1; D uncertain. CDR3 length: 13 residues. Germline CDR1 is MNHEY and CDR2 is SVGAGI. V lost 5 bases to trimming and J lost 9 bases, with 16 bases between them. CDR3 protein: CASSTHNRGKAFF. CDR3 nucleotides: TGTGCCAGCAGTACACATAACCGCGGAAAAGCTTTCTTT.

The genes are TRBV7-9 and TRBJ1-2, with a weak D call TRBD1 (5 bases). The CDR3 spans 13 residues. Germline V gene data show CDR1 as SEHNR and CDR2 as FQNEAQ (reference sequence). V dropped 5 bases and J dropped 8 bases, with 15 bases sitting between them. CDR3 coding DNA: TGTGCCAGCAGCCCTAGTGGGGGAAGAGGCTACACCTTC. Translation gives CASSPSGGRGYTF.

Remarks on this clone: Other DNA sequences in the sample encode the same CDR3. The CDR3 region has the DNA TGTGCCAGCAGTCCGGGGGGCAGCGGTGGCTACACCTTC. It yields the protein CASSPGGSGGYTF. The V and J genes are TRBV28 and TRBJ1-2; D may be TRBD1 (6 bases). The CDR3 covers 13 residues. V dropped 5 bases and J dropped 7 bases, with 14 bases sitting between them. The germline V gene has CDR1 MDHEN and CDR2 SYDVKM.

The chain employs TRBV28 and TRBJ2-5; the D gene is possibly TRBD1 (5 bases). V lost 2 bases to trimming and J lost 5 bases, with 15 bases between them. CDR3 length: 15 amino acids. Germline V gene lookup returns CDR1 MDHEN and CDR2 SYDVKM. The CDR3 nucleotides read TGTGCCAGCAGTTTAGTTATGGGGCGGTTGGAGACCCAGTACTTC. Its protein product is CASSLVMGRLETQYF. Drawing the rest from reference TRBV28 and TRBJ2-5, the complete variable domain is DVKVTQSSRYLVKRTGEKVFLECVQDMDHENMFWYRQDPGLGLRLIYFSYDVKMKEKGDIPEGYSVSREKKERFSLILESASTNQTSMYLCASSLVMGRLETQYFGPGTRLLVL.